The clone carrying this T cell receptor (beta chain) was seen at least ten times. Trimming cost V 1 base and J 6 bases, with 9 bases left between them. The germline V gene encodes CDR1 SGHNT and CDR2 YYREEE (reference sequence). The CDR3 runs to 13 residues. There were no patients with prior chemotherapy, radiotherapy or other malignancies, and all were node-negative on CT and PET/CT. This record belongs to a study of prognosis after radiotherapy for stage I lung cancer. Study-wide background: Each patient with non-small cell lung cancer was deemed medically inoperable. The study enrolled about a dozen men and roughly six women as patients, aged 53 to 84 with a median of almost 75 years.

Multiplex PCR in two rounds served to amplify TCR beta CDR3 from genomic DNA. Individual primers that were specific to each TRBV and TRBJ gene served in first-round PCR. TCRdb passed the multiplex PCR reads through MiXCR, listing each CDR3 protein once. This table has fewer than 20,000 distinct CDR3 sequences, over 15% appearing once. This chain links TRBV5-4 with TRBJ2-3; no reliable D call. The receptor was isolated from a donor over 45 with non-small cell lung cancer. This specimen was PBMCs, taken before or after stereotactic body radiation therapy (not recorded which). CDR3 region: CASSLPLGDTQYF. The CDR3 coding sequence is TGTGCCAGCAGCTTGCCCCTCGGGGATACGCAGTATTTT.